Each of the 3 T cell receptor beta chains below was sequenced from the same sample in a study of T cell responses to AZD1222 COVID-19 vaccine. Using immunoSEQ multiplex PCR, the repertoire was profiled, and TCRdb retains in-frame clones only, with some absent. The table includes about 100,000 clones, around 87% detected once. This specimen was peripheral blood, taken 28 days after the second AZD1222 dose. Receptors were obtained from an adult who received the AZD1222 COVID-19 vaccine.

The genes are TRBV4-2 and TRBJ1-6; D possibly corresponds to TRBD1 (5 bases). Trimming stripped 1 base from V and 7 bases from J, with 14 bases between. There are 16 residues in the CDR3. CDR1 is LGHNA and CDR2 is YNFKEQ in the germline V gene. The DNA for the CDR3 is TGTGCCAGCAGCCAAGGGGTGGGACGGAGAAATTCACCCCTCCACTTT. Translation: CASSQGVGRRNSPLHF.

This clone has only a few counts. The chain couples TRBV6-6 to TRBJ2-1; D is possibly TRBD2 (6 bases). Germline CDR1 is MNHNY and CDR2 is SVGAGI (reference sequence). V shed 5 bases and J shed 4 bases, with 21 bases lying between them. This CDR3 is built from 17 residues. The CDR3 is CASSPSRSSGHYNEQFF. The CDR3 DNA reads TGTGCCAGCAGTCCATCCCGGTCGAGCGGGCATTACAATGAGCAGTTCTTC.

J is TRBJ1-1 and V is TRBV28; a weak D match, TRBD1 (6 bases). CDR3 length: 13 amino acids. CDR1 is MDHEN and CDR2 is SYDVKM in the germline V gene. Trimming removed 6 bases at V and 10 bases at J, with 18 bases between. The CDR3 DNA follows: TGTGCCAGCAGAGATACAGGGCGTTTAGGAGCTTTCTTT. Protein product: CASRDTGRLGAFF.